Following are 14 T cell receptor beta chains from one sample sequenced in a study of blood T cell repertoires in COVID-19 (TCRdb year 2020). Libraries were built with the immunoSEQ multiplex PCR assay. As stored in TCRdb, this immuneACCESS dataset retains in-frame rearrangements with V and J assigned. A fraction of the clones does not appear; measured against another copy, unresolved V genes explain less than half of the discrepancy, and the remainder lacks a known reason. This sample holds over 85,000 clones; roughly 85% were observed only once. Roughly 40% of the sample is held by the ten biggest clonotypes. The sequenced sample consisted of peripheral blood. The source of these receptors is a man older than 75 with acute or convalescent COVID-19.

The chain links TRBV7-6 to TRBJ1-2, with D perhaps matching TRBD1 (5 bases). This CDR3 region has 15 residues. V was cut by 4 bases and J by 4 bases, with 16 bases left in between. Germline values: CDR1 SGHVS, CDR2 FNYEAQ. In nucleotides, the CDR3 is TGTGCCAGCAGCTCGGGTGAAGGGGTCGGCTATGGCTACACCTTC. Its translation is CASSSGEGVGYGYTF.

This clone has only a few counts. CDR3 nucleotide sequence: TGTGCCAGCAGTTTACAGGGAACGGGTGGCTACACCTTC. Its protein product is CASSLQGTGGYTF. The chain links TRBV12-3 or TRBV12-4 to TRBJ1-2; possible D gene TRBD1, 5 bases. This CDR3 region has 13 residues. V was clipped by 2 bases and J by 7 bases, with 11 bases between them.

The chain carries TRBV18 and TRBJ1-6; D remains unclear. V was trimmed by 0 bases and J by 6 bases, leaving 6 bases between them. The CDR3 loop spans 14 amino acids. Germline V gene lookup returns CDR1 KGHSH and CDR2 LQKENI. CDR3 nucleotide sequence: TGTGCCAGCTCACCACCGGCTGTTAATTCACCCCTCCACTTT. This sequence encodes CASSPPAVNSPLHF. Based on the CDR3 plus reference TRBV18 and TRBJ1-6, the full variable domain is NAGVMQNPRHLVRRRGQEARLRCSPMKGHSHVYWYRQLPEEGLKFMVYLQKENIIDESGMPKERFSAEFPKEGPSILRIQQVVRGDSAAYFCASSPPAVNSPLHFGNGTRLTVT.

The chain links TRBV2 to TRBJ2-7, with 11 bases fitting TRBD2. Germline CDR1 is SNHLY and CDR2 is FYNNEI. V trimming: 9 bases; J trimming: 8 bases; junction bases outside the gene matches: 12. CDR3 length equals 14 residues. The CDR3 sequence is CASSRIAGGPQQYF. In DNA form, the CDR3 reads TGTGCCAGTTCTCGGATAGCGGGAGGGCCTCAGCAGTACTTC.

This clone was picked up one time. The rearrangement uses TRBV19 and TRBJ1-2; possibly TRBD1 for D (5 bases). Germline lookup yields CDR1 LNHDA and CDR2 SQIVND (reference sequence). This CDR3 is 15 amino acids long. The germline V and J ends were trimmed by 5 bases and 2 bases, with 15 bases remaining between them. The CDR3 DNA follows: TGTGCCAGTAGTCCCCCCCGGGGGTGGAACTATGGCTACACCTTC. Its translation is CASSPPRGWNYGYTF.

The gene calls are TRBV19 and TRBJ1-2; the D is unclear. Between the trimmed V and J ends, which lost 7 bases and 4 bases, there was a span of 13 bases. Per the germline V gene, CDR1 is LNHDA and CDR2 is SQIVND (reference sequence). The CDR3 consists of 13 residues. The CDR3 reads CASTPDASYGYTF. The CDR3 DNA follows: TGTGCCAGTACTCCAGATGCCAGCTATGGCTACACCTTC.

The gene calls are TRBV7-2 and TRBJ1-3; D is undetermined. Germline V gene lookup returns CDR1 SGHTA and CDR2 FQGNSA. Trimming pared 1 base from V and 0 bases from J, leaving 7 bases between. This CDR3 has 15 residues. The CDR3 sequence is CASSLGPSSGNTIYF. The CDR3 DNA sequence: TGTGCCAGCAGCTTAGGTCCGTCCTCTGGAAACACCATATATTTT. The variable domain in full, with the rest retrieved from reference TRBV7-2 and TRBJ1-3, is GAGVSQSPSNKVTEKGKDVELRCDPISGHTALYWYRQSLGQGLEFLIYFQGNSAPDKSGLPSDRFSAERTGGSVSTLTIQRTQQEDSAVYLCASSLGPSSGNTIYFGEGSWLTVV.

V gene TRBV10-3 combines with J gene TRBJ2-4; tentatively, D is TRBD1 (6 bases). Germline values: CDR1 ENHRY, CDR2 SYGVKD. The CDR3 extends over 12 amino acids. With 6 bases removed from V and 7 bases from J, the gap between germline ends came to 10 bases. The CDR3 loop reads CAISPQGNIQYF. The CDR3 DNA reads as TGTGCCATCAGCCCCCAGGGGAACATTCAGTACTTC.

This rearrangement joins TRBV6-2 or TRBV6-3 to TRBJ2-5, with 12 bases that match TRBD2. Germline trimming cut 2 bases from V and 4 bases from J; bases unmatched to any gene: 5. CDR1 MNHEY and CDR2 SVGEGT come from the germline V gene. The CDR3 is 16 amino acids. Written as DNA, the CDR3 is TGTGCCAGCAGTTACGGCGGACTAGCGGGAATAGAGACCCAGTACTTC. This encodes CASSYGGLAGIETQYF.

The chain combines TRBV5-1 with TRBJ1-2; maybe TRBD1 (5 bases). This CDR3 contains 14 residues. Trimming removed 5 bases at V and 8 bases at J, with 19 bases between. Germline V lookup: CDR1 SGHRS, CDR2 YFSETQ. This CDR3 reads CASSPGMVSWGYTF. CDR3 nucleotides: TGCGCCAGCAGTCCAGGGATGGTGTCATGGGGCTACACCTTC.

This chain connects TRBV6-5 to TRBJ1-6; 9 bases fit TRBD1. J gave up 9 bases and V 6 bases, and 9 bases lay outside the gene matches. The CDR3 is 15 residues long. CDR1 is MNHEY and CDR2 is SVGAGI in the germline V gene. CDR3: CASRLGQGLSSPLHF. CDR3 coding DNA: TGTGCCAGCAGACTCGGACAGGGGTTGAGTTCACCCCTCCACTTT.

The rearrangement links TRBV7-9 to TRBJ1-6; D possibly corresponds to TRBD1 (6 bases). Per the germline V gene, CDR1 is SEHNR and CDR2 is FQNEAQ (reference sequence). Trimming cost V 1 base and J 10 bases, with 11 bases left between them. The length of the CDR3 is 14 residues. As DNA, the CDR3 is TGTGCCAGCAGCTTAGGGGGGCCAGTCTCACCCCTCCACTTT. Protein: CASSLGGPVSPLHF.

The chain combines TRBV11-1 with TRBJ2-7; possibly TRBD2 for D (7 bases). Trimming took off 10 bases at V and 5 bases at J, with 18 bases between the two ends. CDR1 and CDR2 (germline): SGHAT, FQDESV (reference sequence). The CDR3 runs to 13 residues. This CDR3 reads CATRVGGQNEQYF. The CDR3 DNA follows: TGTGCCACCCGAGTCGGGGGGCAGAACGAGCAGTACTTC.

The chain couples TRBV30 to TRBJ1-1; D is unclear. V lost 4 bases and J 6 bases, leaving 9 bases between the germline ends. The CDR3 is 11 amino acids. Germline V CDR1 and CDR2: GTSNPN, SVGIG (reference sequence). Here the CDR3 DNA reads TGTGCCTGGAATCACGAGGCTGAAGCTTTCTTT. Its protein is CAWNHEAEAFF.